The 23 T cell receptor beta chains in this list originate from one sample, sequenced in a study of T cells in Graves' hyperthyroidism and ophthalmopathy. The investigators amplified TCR beta CDR3 regions from RNA transcripts. A set of HTBI primers served as the primers for a first-round RT-PCR of the TCR CDR3. TCRdb re-called the multiplex PCR reads with MiXCR, one entry per CDR3 protein. The repertoire holds about 100,000 distinct CDR3 sequences, with about 16% as singletons. The sequencing input was blood. These receptors were taken from a woman aged 45 to 65 with Graves' hyperthyroidism.

This clonotype came up many times. The J gene is TRBJ2-7, the V gene TRBV6-2 or TRBV6-3; 7 bases line up with TRBD1. CDR1 is MNHEY and CDR2 is SVGEGT in the germline V gene. V lost 7 bases, J lost 0 bases, and 15 bases stayed unmatched. The CDR3 consists of 17 residues. CDR3 region: CASTKDRSSRLSYEQYF. The CDR3 DNA reads as TGTGCCAGCACCAAGGACAGGTCTAGTAGACTCTCCTACGAGCAGTACTTC.

This clonotype was found many times. This chain links TRBV28 with TRBJ2-7; TRBD1 agrees at 7 bases. The V and J ends lost 6 bases and 4 bases, in that order; junction bases with no gene match: 9. CDR1 is MDHEN, CDR2 SYDVKM, per germline. There are 14 residues in the CDR3. CDR3: CASRPGTDLYEQYF. CDR3 bases: TGTGCCAGCAGGCCCGGGACAGATCTTTACGAGCAGTACTTC.

This clonotype occurred many times. V gene TRBV12-3 or TRBV12-4 combines with J gene TRBJ2-7, with D unclear. Trimming cost V 2 bases and J 1 base, with 6 bases left between them. The CDR3 totals 13 residues. The CDR3, as DNA: TGTGCCAGCAGTTTACATGAATCCTACGAGCAGTACGTC. Its translation is CASSLHESYEQYV.

This clonotype has ten or more counts. J is TRBJ2-5 and V is TRBV6-5; D may be TRBD2 (6 bases). Deletions cut 2 bases from V and 1 base from J, with 8 bases between. Germline loops: CDR1 MNHEY, CDR2 SVGAGI. The CDR3 has 14 residues. CDR3 sequence reads: CASSYGGAQETQYF. The CDR3 nucleotides are TGTGCCAGCAGTTACGGAGGGGCCCAAGAGACCCAGTACTTC.

The chain links TRBV2 to TRBJ2-7, with TRBD1 matching 10 bases. CDR1 SNHLY and CDR2 FYNNEI come from the germline V gene. CDR3 size: 15 residues. V shed 8 bases, J shed 4 bases, and the junction held 11 bases outside the gene matches. CDR3 DNA: TGTGCCAGCCGTAGACCGGGACAGGGGCTGTACGAGCAGTACTTC. Translated, it gives CASRRPGQGLYEQYF.

This clonotype was detected many times. This chain links TRBV29-1 with TRBJ1-1, with unresolved D. CDR3 length: 13 amino acids. Germline assignment: CDR1 SQVTM and CDR2 ANQGSEA. The V gene lost 2 bases and the J gene lost 0 bases, with 7 bases spanning the gap. The CDR3 loop reads CSVENRMNTEAFF. For the CDR3, the DNA is TGCAGCGTTGAAAACAGAATGAACACTGAAGCTTTCTTT.

In this sample, this clonotype turned up many times. The chain joins TRBV2 to TRBJ2-5, with TRBD2 as a possible D gene (5 bases). V lost 2 bases, J lost 5 bases, and 18 bases lay in between. Germline V CDR1 and CDR2: SNHLY, FYNNEI. This CDR3 contains 16 residues. The CDR3 is CASSEHGALTGETQYF. In DNA, the CDR3 is TGTGCCAGCAGTGAACATGGAGCCCTAACGGGGGAGACCCAGTACTTC. The complete variable domain, with remaining parts taken from reference TRBV2 and TRBJ2-5, reads EPEVTQTPSHQVTQMGQEVILRCVPISNHLYFYWYRQILGQKVEFLVSFYNNEISEKSEIFDDQFSVERPDGSNFTLKIRSTKLEDSAMYFCASSEHGALTGETQYFGPGTRLLVL.

This clonotype was seen ten or more times. The chain recombines TRBV6-1 with TRBJ2-2, with a weak D call TRBD2 (6 bases). The V gene's germline CDR1 is MNHNS and CDR2 SASEGT. V was cut by 7 bases and J by 5 bases, with 14 bases left in between. The CDR3 contains 14 residues. The DNA for the CDR3 is TGTGCCAGCATTGACGCGGGATGGACCGGGGAGCTGTTTTTT. It yields the protein CASIDAGWTGELFF.

This clonotype was seen at least ten times. The chain couples TRBV3-1 to TRBJ2-5; TRBD2 matches at 9 bases. The V gene end was trimmed by 0 bases and the J gene end by 5 bases; junction bases not matched to a gene: 1. This CDR3 region has 14 residues. Germline lookup yields CDR1 LGHDT and CDR2 YNNKEL (reference sequence). The CDR3 region has the DNA TGTGCCAGCAGCCAAGACGCGGGAGGGGAGACCCAGTACTTC. Protein product: CASSQDAGGETQYF.

V usage is TRBV24-1 and J usage is TRBJ2-2; no definite D call. The CDR3 has 16 residues. V lost 3 bases and J 1 base, leaving 11 bases between the germline ends. Germline CDR1 and CDR2: KGHDR and SFDVKD. The DNA of the CDR3 is TGTGCCACCAGTGATGACACTTTACTGAACACCGGGGAGCTGTTTTTT. It is translated as CATSDDTLLNTGELFF.

The sample holds a few counts of this clonotype. The chain carries TRBV3-1 and TRBJ1-3; D unresolved. Trimming took 1 base from V and 2 from J, leaving 9 bases between them. Germline CDR1 is LGHDT and CDR2 is YNNKEL (reference sequence). This CDR3 contains 15 residues. The CDR3 reads CASSQVSDPGNTIYF. In nucleotides, the CDR3 is TGTGCCAGCAGCCAAGTTTCCGACCCTGGAAACACCATATATTTT.

Many counts were recorded for this clonotype. The chain couples TRBV25-1 to TRBJ2-5; 10 nucleotides agree with TRBD1. V was clipped by 4 bases and J by 1 base; unmatched bases: 15. CDR1 and CDR2 from the germline V gene are MGHDK and SYGVNS. The CDR3 runs 19 residues. CDR3: CASSGDQWRDRGFQETQYF. CDR3 nucleotides: TGTGCCAGCAGTGGGGATCAGTGGAGGGACAGGGGATTCCAAGAGACCCAGTACTTC.

This clonotype was observed at least ten times. The genes are TRBV20-1 and TRBJ2-7; D gene ambiguous. Germline CDR1 DFQATT, CDR2 SNEGSKA (reference sequence). The germline V and J ends were trimmed by 6 bases and 2 bases, with 20 bases remaining between them. The CDR3 length is 15 residues. CDR3 region: CSALNRLSGPYEQYF. The CDR3 DNA is TGCAGTGCCCTAAACCGGCTCTCCGGCCCCTACGAGCAGTACTTC.

This clonotype was seen repeatedly, ten times or more. V is TRBV7-9 and J is TRBJ2-1; D is unclear. Germline V gives CDR1 SEHNR, CDR2 FQNEAQ (reference sequence). The CDR3 covers 10 residues. The germline V and J ends were trimmed by 5 bases and 9 bases, with 5 bases remaining between them. CDR3 protein: CASSPLEQFF. The CDR3 coding sequence is TGTGCCAGCAGCCCGCTTGAGCAGTTCTTC.

At least ten counts were recorded for this clonotype. The gene calls are TRBV18 and TRBJ1-1; 8 positions match TRBD1. Germline V gene data show CDR1 as KGHSH and CDR2 as LQKENI. The CDR3 has 15 residues. The V segment lost 4 bases and the J segment 0 bases; nucleotides outside the gene matches: 4. The CDR3 region is CASSLGQGLNTEAFF. In nucleotides, the CDR3 is TGTGCCAGCTCACTTGGACAGGGTTTGAACACTGAAGCTTTCTTT.

The rearrangement uses TRBV29-1 and TRBJ2-4; possibly TRBD2 for D (6 bases). The V gene lost 8 bases and the J gene lost 8 bases, with 16 bases spanning the gap. This CDR3 has 12 amino acids. Germline loops: CDR1 SQVTM, CDR2 ANQGSEA. CDR3 loop: CSSTSGGDIQYF. In nucleotides, the CDR3 is TGCAGCTCGACGTCCGGAGGGGACATTCAGTACTTC.

The table lists this clonotype with many counts. This sequence joins TRBV6-1 and TRBJ2-7; 7 nucleotides match TRBD1. J lost 0 bases, V lost 8 bases, and 4 bases had no gene match. Germline loops: CDR1 MNHNS, CDR2 SASEGT. The CDR3 spans 13 residues. The CDR3 DNA is TGTGCCAGCCGGGACAGCCTCTCCTACGAGCAGTACTTC. This translates into CASRDSLSYEQYF.

This clonotype was picked up many times. This chain connects TRBV7-9 to TRBJ2-3; D is undetermined. V was shortened by 9 bases and J by 0 bases, with 7 bases between the two germline ends. From germline, CDR1 is SEHNR and CDR2 FQNEAQ (reference sequence). This CDR3 has 12 residues. The CDR3 coding sequence is TGTGCCAGTAGAGGCAGCACAGATACGCAGTATTTT. Its translation is CASRGSTDTQYF.

This clonotype showed up many times. The chain couples TRBV20-1 to TRBJ2-5, with a tentative D call TRBD2 (6 bases). Trimming left V 2 bases short and J 0 bases short, with 7 bases between. CDR3 size: 13 residues. CDR1 DFQATT and CDR2 SNEGSKA come from the germline V gene (reference sequence). In DNA, the CDR3 is TGCAGTGCTAGACGCGGGAACCAAGAGACCCAGTACTTC. Translating gives CSARRGNQETQYF.

The rearrangement uses TRBV28 and TRBJ2-7; D possibly matches TRBD1 or TRBD2 (5 bases each). Per germline, CDR1 MDHEN and CDR2 SYDVKM. Between the trimmed V and J ends, which lost 3 bases and 4 bases, there was a span of 13 bases. CDR3 length: 14 amino acids. CDR3 bases: TGTGCCAGCAGTTTCTACGGGGCAACTTACGAGCAGTACTTC. Its translation: CASSFYGATYEQYF.

This clonotype was seen ten or more times. The rearrangement joins TRBV20-1 to TRBJ2-4; 7 bases fit TRBD1. V was clipped by 6 bases and J by 5 bases; unmatched bases: 1. Germline values: CDR1 DFQATT, CDR2 SNEGSKA (reference sequence). The CDR3 contains 11 residues. CDR3 loop: CSADRENIQYF. CDR3 nucleotide sequence: TGCAGTGCAGACAGGGAAAACATTCAGTACTTC.

This chain links TRBV11-2 with TRBJ2-7, with 7 bases fitting TRBD2. From germline, CDR1 is SGHAT and CDR2 FQNNGV. The CDR3 is 13 residues long. V lost 5 bases and J lost 9; bases outside the gene matches: 10. The CDR3 sequence is CASSLGEGLGQYF. CDR3 bases: TGTGCCAGCAGCCTAGGGGAGGGCCTGGGGCAGTACTTC.

Ten or more counts support this clonotype. The chain is built from TRBV27 and TRBJ2-1, with TRBD1 matching 9 bases. Germline CDR1 is MNHEY and CDR2 is SMNVEV (reference sequence). The CDR3 is made up of 17 amino acids. V was clipped by 8 bases and J by 0 bases; unmatched bases: 11. The CDR3: CASHRTSGQGSYNEQFF. The CDR3 bases are TGTGCCAGCCATAGGACTTCGGGACAGGGCTCCTACAATGAGCAGTTCTTC.